Sequencing of this TCR beta chain was carried out in a study of T cell changes during pregnancy in multiple sclerosis. Germline loops: CDR1 PRHDT, CDR2 FYEKMQ (reference sequence). The CDR3 is made up of 12 amino acids. Trimming pared 5 bases from V and 6 bases from J, leaving 10 bases between. Some clones are missing from TCRdb's copy, which holds only in-frame ones; the method was immunoSEQ multiplex PCR. The sample contains 15,000 or so clones, about four fifths of which appear only once. The sample here was CD8+ T cells from peripheral blood mononuclear cells, taken in the second trimester of pregnancy. V and J are TRBV13 and TRBJ1-1; D is ambiguous. The receptor comes from a female donor in good health, enrolled as a control in a pregnancy study. For the CDR3, the DNA is TGTGCCAGCAGCCCCGGGAGGGCTGAAGCTTTCTTT. Residues: CASSPGRAEAFF.